This entry lists 18 T cell receptor beta chains sequenced from one sample in a study of blood T cell repertoires in COVID-19. Some clones are missing from TCRdb's copy, which holds only in-frame ones; the method was immunoSEQ multiplex PCR. The sample holds roughly 120,000 clones, about nine tenths seen once. The source material was peripheral blood. These TCRs come from a human donor with active COVID-19. The donor label of this sample is uncertain.

The rearrangement links TRBV4-3 to TRBJ2-5; 10 bases match TRBD1. The CDR3 consists of 15 residues. The J segment lost 4 bases and the V segment lost 4 bases, leaving 6 bases of the junction unmatched. Germline V gene sequence: CDR1 LGHNA, CDR2 YSLEER. Written as DNA, the CDR3 is TGCGCCAGCAGCCGCGGACAGGGGGGCCGAGAGACCCAGTACTTC. It yields the protein CASSRGQGGRETQYF.

The rearrangement uses TRBV25-1 and TRBJ1-6, with D tentatively TRBD1 (6 bases). CDR3 length equals 14 residues. Germline V gene sequence: CDR1 MGHDK, CDR2 SYGVNS. V shed 1 base and J shed 7 bases, with 8 bases lying between them. DNA of the CDR3: TGTGCCAGCAGTGAATTAACAGGGAATTCACCCCTCCACTTT. It specifies CASSELTGNSPLHF.

Only one count was recorded for this clone. This chain uses TRBV19 with TRBJ1-3; D is uncertain. The V end was cut by 3 bases, the J end by 4 bases, with 7 bases between. Germline values: CDR1 LNHDA, CDR2 SQIVND (reference sequence). CDR3 length: 13 residues. The CDR3 DNA reads TGTGCCAGTAGTATCGGCAGGGGAAACACCATATATTTT. Translated, it gives CASSIGRGNTIYF.

The CDR3 DNA reads TGTGCCAGCAGTGATTGGGGACTAGACACAGATACGCAGTATTTT. Amino acid sequence: CASSDWGLDTDTQYF. This rearrangement joins TRBV2 to TRBJ2-3, with 8 bases that match TRBD2. The CDR3 covers 15 residues. V lost 3 bases to trimming and J lost 2 bases; unmatched junction nucleotides: 4. Germline CDR1 reads SNHLY; CDR2 reads FYNNEI.

Only a few counts were recorded for this clone. The chain couples TRBV3-1 (or the pseudogene TRBV3-2) to TRBJ1-6; 7 nucleotides agree with TRBD1. The CDR3 totals 16 residues. V shed 6 bases and J 8 bases; nucleotides not matched to a gene: 13. Germline lookup yields CDR1 LGHDT and CDR2 YNNKEL (reference sequence). CDR3 DNA sequence: TGTGCCAGCAGTCCATGGACAGGCACGTGGGATTCACCCCTCCACTTT. As protein: CASSPWTGTWDSPLHF.

The CDR3 DNA sequence: TGCGCCAGCAGCTTGTTTGGACTCACAGATACGCAGTATTTT. Translated: CASSLFGLTDTQYF. The chain carries TRBV5-1 and TRBJ2-3; perhaps TRBD2 as D (5 bases). The CDR3 is 14 residues long. CDR1 is SGHRS and CDR2 is YFSETQ in the germline V gene. The germline V and J ends were trimmed by 1 base and 2 bases, with 8 bases remaining between them.

The V and J genes are TRBV24-1 and TRBJ1-1; 7 nucleotides agree with TRBD1. CDR1 and CDR2 (germline): KGHDR, SFDVKD. The CDR3 is 12 residues long. With 4 bases clipped from V and 7 bases from J, the junction kept 2 bases outside the gene matches. For the CDR3, the DNA is TGTGCCACCAGTGACGGGGACAGTGAAGCTTTCTTT. It translates to CATSDGDSEAFF.

This clone came up a few times. The same CDR3 can be traced to other DNA sequences in this sample. This chain uses TRBV4-2 with TRBJ1-3; D remains unclear. V was trimmed by 0 bases and J by 2 bases, leaving 8 bases between them. The germline V gene has CDR1 LGHNA and CDR2 YNFKEQ. CDR3 length: 15 amino acids. In nucleotides, the CDR3 is TGTGCCAGCAGCCAAGATCGAGGGACTGGAAACACCATATATTTT. Protein product: CASSQDRGTGNTIYF.

The J gene is TRBJ2-5, the V gene TRBV18; the match to TRBD2 covers 13 bases. CDR3 length equals 15 residues. Looked up from germline, CDR1 is KGHSH and CDR2 is LQKENI. Germline trimming cut 6 bases from V and 4 bases from J; bases unmatched to any gene: 5. CDR3 coding DNA: TGTGCCAGCTCGCTGGGACTAGCGGGGCGAGAGACCCAGTACTTC. It is translated as CASSLGLAGRETQYF.

The chain has TRBV2 and TRBJ2-3; D is unresolved. The germline V gene encodes CDR1 SNHLY and CDR2 FYNNEI. The length of the CDR3 is 16 residues. The germline V and J ends were trimmed by 7 bases and 0 bases, with 17 bases remaining between them. The CDR3 DNA sequence: TGTGCCAGCAAGCGCTCGCCGCTTGCTAGCACAGATACGCAGTATTTT. Translating gives CASKRSPLASTDTQYF.

V gene TRBV12-5 combines with J gene TRBJ1-3, with D unclear. V lost 1 base and J 8 bases, leaving 18 bases between the germline ends. Per germline, CDR1 LGHNT and CDR2 FRNRAP. This CDR3 contains 16 residues. The CDR3, as DNA: TGTGCTAGTGGTTTGGGTACTAGTGGACCAGGAGACACCATATATTTT. Protein: CASGLGTSGPGDTIYF.

The J gene is TRBJ1-3, the V gene TRBV18; D call uncertain. V was pared by 3 bases and J by 2 bases, with 5 bases between. There are 13 residues in the CDR3. From germline, CDR1 is KGHSH and CDR2 LQKENI. The CDR3 loop reads CASSPPPGNTIYF. Here the CDR3 DNA reads TGTGCCAGCTCACCCCCTCCTGGAAACACCATATATTTT.

The chain has TRBV7-9 and TRBJ1-2, with 8 bases fitting TRBD1. This CDR3 contains 13 residues. CDR1 is SEHNR and CDR2 is FQNEAQ in the germline V gene (reference sequence). Unmatched junction bases numbered 8, after V lost 6 bases and J lost 8 bases. The CDR3 is CASRAGGEGGYTF. The CDR3 bases are TGTGCCAGCAGGGCAGGGGGCGAAGGAGGCTACACCTTC.

This sequence joins TRBV19 and TRBJ2-3; D is possibly TRBD2 (5 bases). Between the trimmed V and J ends, which lost 5 bases and 3 bases, there was a span of 9 bases. The CDR3 runs to 13 residues. Per the germline V gene, CDR1 is LNHDA and CDR2 is SQIVND (reference sequence). CDR3 sequence (DNA): TGTGCCAGTAGTGCGGGTTGGACAGATACGCAGTATTTT. The encoded protein is CASSAGWTDTQYF.

The V and J genes are TRBV15 and TRBJ2-1, with 7 bases that match TRBD1. J was trimmed by 5 bases and V by 0 bases; bases with no gene match: 4. Germline CDR1 LNHNV, CDR2 YYDKDF (reference sequence). This CDR3 has 15 residues. CDR3 amino acids: CATSRDPGTDNEQFF. The CDR3 bases are TGTGCCACCAGCAGAGATCCCGGGACAGACAATGAGCAGTTCTTC.

This chain uses TRBV6-5 with TRBJ1-2; tentatively, D is TRBD1 (6 bases). With 0 bases removed from V and 3 bases from J, the gap between germline ends came to 11 bases. The CDR3 sequence is 15 residues long. CDR1 is MNHEY and CDR2 is SVGAGI in the germline V gene. This chain's CDR3 is CASSYSIQGHYGYTF. DNA for the CDR3: TGTGCCAGCAGTTACTCGATACAGGGTCACTATGGCTACACCTTC.

CDR3 protein: CASSYFRERGGGSNTGELFF. In DNA, the CDR3 is TGTGCCAGCTCCTACTTTAGGGAGCGGGGGGGCGGATCGAACACCGGGGAGCTGTTTTTT. The chain employs TRBV6-6 and TRBJ2-2; 10 bases map to TRBD2. The CDR3 covers 20 residues. Per the germline V gene, CDR1 is MNHNY and CDR2 is SVGAGI (reference sequence). V was clipped by 8 bases and J by 0 bases; unmatched bases: 18.

The rearrangement links TRBV19 to TRBJ2-2, with 7 bases that match TRBD1. This CDR3 comprises 15 residues. CDR1 and CDR2 from the germline V gene are LNHDA and SQIVND (reference sequence). Trimming took 4 bases from V and 1 from J; bases not matched to a gene: 3. The CDR3 protein is CASSTTGVNTGELFF. In DNA form, the CDR3 reads TGTGCCAGTAGTACCACAGGGGTGAACACCGGGGAGCTGTTTTTT.